This T cell receptor beta chain was found in a study of identical twins. This clonotype has only a few counts. MiXCR, applied by TCRdb to the 5' RACE reads, yields one record per CDR3 protein. This sample has approximately 630,000 distinct CDR3 sequences, with roughly 7.2% found just once. The sample was also reused in another study, on yellow fever vaccine responses in identical twins.

The source material was PBMCs. The TCR comes from a woman aged 18-35 years in good health.

CDR3 residues: CSAIGTSVFSTDTQYF. The CDR3 DNA sequence: TGCAGTGCCATCGGGACTAGCGTTTTTAGCACAGATACGCAGTATTTT. This chain joins TRBV20-1 and TRBJ2-3; 10 bases are shared with TRBD2. V trimming: 6 bases; J trimming: 0 bases; junction bases outside the gene matches: 9. The CDR3 length is 16 residues. Germline CDR1 DFQATT, CDR2 SNEGSKA (reference sequence).